This passage covers 29 T cell receptor beta chains from one sample sequenced in a study of shared clonotypes between healthy human individuals. Naive CD8 isolation took CD45RO-negative cells positively selected for CCR7 and excluded terminally differentiated effector memory CD45RA+ cells. The assay was immunoSEQ multiplex PCR, and TCRdb's table has in-frame clones only and misses some. The sample holds roughly 770,000 clones, around 96% seen once. The material sequenced was naive CD8+ T cells sorted from blood. Receptor source: a man between 25 and 39 years old in good health.

This sequence joins TRBV5-1 and TRBJ2-1, with TRBD2 identical over 15 bases. V gave up 4 bases and J gave up 0 bases; unmatched junction bases: 5. Per germline, CDR1 SGHRS and CDR2 YFSETQ. The CDR3 loop spans 18 amino acids. CDR3 sequence (DNA): TGCGCCAGCAGCGCTGGGACTAGCGGGAGGAGCTCCTACAATGAGCAGTTCTTC. Amino acid sequence: CASSAGTSGRSSYNEQFF.

DNA for the CDR3: TGCAGCGTTGGGGGGACGATTGCAATTAACTATGGCTACACCTTC. This codes for CSVGGTIAINYGYTF. The chain links TRBV29-1 to TRBJ1-2, with D maybe TRBD1 (5 bases). With 4 bases removed from V and 1 base from J, the gap between germline ends came to 16 bases. CDR3 size: 15 residues. The germline V gene has CDR1 SQVTM and CDR2 ANQGSEA.

V gene TRBV4-3 combines with J gene TRBJ2-1, with 11 bases matching TRBD2. Unmatched junction bases numbered 7, after V lost 4 bases and J lost 8 bases. CDR1 and CDR2 (germline): LGHNA, YSLEER. The CDR3 contains 15 residues. CDR3 nucleotides: TGCGCCAGCAGCCCCGGGACTAGCGGTGTTTATGAGCAGTTCTTC. Its translation: CASSPGTSGVYEQFF.

This chain connects TRBV7-9 to TRBJ1-1, with D maybe TRBD1 (6 bases). The V gene lost 6 bases and the J gene lost 1 base, with 6 bases spanning the gap. Germline loops: CDR1 SEHNR, CDR2 FQNEAQ (reference sequence). The CDR3 loop spans 12 amino acids. Here the CDR3 DNA reads TGTGCCAGCAGGGGACAGAACACTGAAGCTTTCTTT. Its translation: CASRGQNTEAFF.

This clone showed up just once. The chain links TRBV6-5 to TRBJ2-1, with a possible D match to TRBD1 (6 bases). The CDR3 has 13 residues. Germline CDR1 is MNHEY and CDR2 is SVGAGI. The V gene lost 6 bases and the J gene lost 8 bases, with 14 bases spanning the gap. In nucleotides, the CDR3 is TGTGCCAGCAGGCCCAACAGGGTCCATGAGCAGTTCTTC. It encodes CASRPNRVHEQFF.

The CDR3 DNA reads as TGCGCCAGCAGCTCGACCTCCGGGACTAGGTCCTACGAGCAGTACTTC. Translating gives CASSSTSGTRSYEQYF. The chain recombines TRBV5-1 with TRBJ2-7, with 8 bases fitting TRBD2. Trimming took 3 bases from V and 1 from J; bases not matched to a gene: 9. This CDR3 has 16 amino acids. In germline, CDR1 is SGHRS, CDR2 YFSETQ.

CDR3 coding DNA: TGTGCCAGCAGCGTACGCGGGCAGGCTCCTGAAGCTTTCTTT. As protein: CASSVRGQAPEAFF. V and J are TRBV9 and TRBJ1-1; D unresolved. Germline CDR1 is SGDLS and CDR2 is YYNGEE. The CDR3 runs 14 residues. V was clipped by 1 base and J by 6 bases, with 13 bases between them.

CDR3 in amino acids: CSVEIAGQSTDTQYF. The CDR3 DNA reads TGCAGCGTTGAAATAGCGGGACAGAGCACAGATACGCAGTATTTT. The gene calls are TRBV29-1 and TRBJ2-3; a possible D gene is TRBD2 (8 bases). V dropped 2 bases and J dropped 0 bases, with 12 bases sitting between them. Germline loops: CDR1 SQVTM, CDR2 ANQGSEA. This CDR3 region has 15 residues.

The V gene is TRBV7-8, the J gene TRBJ2-1, with D perhaps TRBD2 (6 bases). This CDR3 spans 15 amino acids. Germline lookup yields CDR1 SGHVS and CDR2 FQNEAQ. Trimming removed 6 bases at V and 7 bases at J, with 19 bases between. The chain's CDR3 is CASRHWSGGVNEQFF. The DNA of the CDR3 is TGTGCCAGCAGGCACTGGTCCGGCGGGGTTAATGAGCAGTTCTTC.

The rearrangement joins TRBV2 to TRBJ1-1; D gene uncertain. Germline V gene data show CDR1 as SNHLY and CDR2 as FYNNEI. There are 13 residues in the CDR3. V lost 3 bases and J 6 bases, leaving 11 bases between the germline ends. The CDR3 bases are TGTGCCAGCAGTGATACCAGGATCGCTGAAGCTTTCTTT. Encoded protein: CASSDTRIAEAFF.

The V call is TRBV9, the J call TRBJ2-3; no definite D call. CDR3 size: 14 residues. The germline CDR1 and CDR2 sequences are SGDLS and YYNGEE. V gave up 0 bases and J gave up 6 bases, with 11 bases separating them. The CDR3 loop reads CASSVDGTEDTQYF. As DNA, the CDR3 is TGTGCCAGCAGCGTAGACGGTACTGAGGATACGCAGTATTTT.

The rearrangement joins TRBV7-9 to TRBJ2-1; 9 positions agree with TRBD1. The V gene's germline CDR1 is SEHNR and CDR2 FQNEAQ (reference sequence). V was clipped by 5 bases and J by 8 bases; unmatched bases: 10. CDR3 length: 15 amino acids. For the CDR3, the DNA is TGTGCCAGCAGCCACGGACAGGGGAGGATGGATGAGCAGTTCTTC. Encoded protein: CASSHGQGRMDEQFF.

The chain uses TRBV4-2 and TRBJ2-1, with a possible D match to TRBD2 (6 bases). The length of the CDR3 is 14 residues. With 4 bases removed from V and 5 bases from J, the gap between germline ends came to 12 bases. Germline V lookup: CDR1 LGHNA, CDR2 YNFKEQ. The CDR3 region has the DNA TGTGCCAGCAGCCCACCAAAGCGGGACAATGAGCAGTTCTTC. It is translated as CASSPPKRDNEQFF.

There are many counts of this clone. The chain is built from TRBV7-9 and TRBJ2-7; TRBD2 might be the D (6 bases). CDR3 length: 15 residues. Germline assignment: CDR1 SEHNR and CDR2 FQNEAQ (reference sequence). V gave up 4 bases and J gave up 1 base, with 14 bases separating them. The CDR3 reads CASSYGPGESYEQYF. The CDR3 DNA follows: TGTGCCAGCAGCTACGGCCCGGGGGAGTCCTACGAGCAGTACTTC.

This clone was recorded once. The V and J genes are TRBV13 and TRBJ2-1; D is unclear. CDR3 length: 13 residues. V dropped 5 bases and J dropped 6 bases, with 11 bases sitting between them. Germline CDR1 reads PRHDT; CDR2 reads FYEKMQ (reference sequence). CDR3 in amino acids: CASSIGQANEQFF. For the CDR3, the DNA is TGTGCCAGCAGCATCGGGCAAGCCAATGAGCAGTTCTTC.

CDR3 nucleotides: TGTGCCAGCACGGGACAGGGCGTAAATCAGCCCCAGCATTTT. This sequence encodes CASTGQGVNQPQHF. The chain combines TRBV6-6 with TRBJ1-5; 9 bases are shared with TRBD1. Trimming took 7 bases from V and 4 from J; bases not matched to a gene: 5. This CDR3 contains 14 residues. Looked up from germline, CDR1 is MNHNY and CDR2 is SVGAGI (reference sequence).

The chain uses TRBV7-8 and TRBJ1-4, with D unresolved. The CDR3 is 15 amino acids. Germline V gives CDR1 SGHVS, CDR2 FQNEAQ. V dropped 3 bases and J dropped 0 bases, with 8 bases sitting between them. The CDR3 coding sequence is TGTGCCAGCAGCTTGCAGGATGCAACTAATGAAAAACTGTTTTTT. Translation: CASSLQDATNEKLFF.

Here the CDR3 DNA reads TGTGCCAGTAGTATGGCGAGCCACAATGAGCAGTTCTTC. Translation gives CASSMASHNEQFF. V gene TRBV19 combines with J gene TRBJ2-1, with D unclear. Germline lookup yields CDR1 LNHDA and CDR2 SQIVND (reference sequence). Trimming pared 3 bases from V and 5 bases from J, leaving 8 bases between. The length of the CDR3 is 13 residues. Using reference TRBV19 and TRBJ2-1 for the parts outside the CDR3, the full variable domain is DGGITQSPKYLFRKEGQNVTLSCEQNLNHDAMYWYRQDPGQGLRLIYYSQIVNDFQKGDIAEGYSVSREKKESFPLTVTSAQKNPTAFYLCASSMASHNEQFFGPGTRLTVL.

The chain links TRBV28 to TRBJ2-7; 7 bases line up with TRBD1. The CDR3 runs 15 residues. Germline CDR1 is MDHEN and CDR2 is SYDVKM. The V and J ends lost 6 bases and 7 bases, in that order; junction bases with no gene match: 15. The DNA of the CDR3 is TGTGCCAGCAGACGCGACAGGGTATCGGCCGGGGAGCAGTACTTC. It codes for CASRRDRVSAGEQYF. The complete variable domain, with remaining parts taken from reference TRBV28 and TRBJ2-7, reads DVKVTQSSRYLVKRTGEKVFLECVQDMDHENMFWYRQDPGLGLRLIYFSYDVKMKEKGDIPEGYSVSREKKERFSLILESASTNQTSMYLCASRRDRVSAGEQYFGPGTRLTVT.

The chain joins TRBV14 to TRBJ2-4, with TRBD1 as a possible D gene (6 bases). The V and J ends lost 1 base and 1 base respectively, with 14 bases between them. Germline assignment: CDR1 SGHDN and CDR2 FVKESK. There are 17 residues in the CDR3. The CDR3 is CASSQGQGPLAKNIQYF. For the CDR3, the DNA is TGTGCCAGCAGCCAAGGGCAGGGGCCCTTGGCCAAAAACATTCAGTACTTC.

The genes are TRBV4-1 and TRBJ2-1, with TRBD2 matching over 12 bases. The junction had 3 bases not matched to a gene; V was cut back by 2 bases and J by 4 bases. Germline V gives CDR1 MGHRA, CDR2 YSYEKL. The CDR3 contains 16 residues. The CDR3 sequence is CASSQMGLAGYNEQFF. CDR3 nucleotide sequence: TGCGCCAGCAGCCAAATGGGACTAGCGGGTTACAATGAGCAGTTCTTC.

The V and J genes are TRBV7-9 and TRBJ2-1; D may be TRBD1 or TRBD2 (6 bases each). The CDR3 has 16 residues. Per the germline V gene, CDR1 is SEHNR and CDR2 is FQNEAQ (reference sequence). V was trimmed by 4 bases and J by 4 bases, leaving 17 bases between them. The CDR3 nucleotides are TGTGCCAGCAGCTCGTACGGGGGACAAATGTACAATGAGCAGTTCTTC. Translating it yields CASSSYGGQMYNEQFF.

The chain couples TRBV4-3 to TRBJ2-7; 14 bases are a match to TRBD2. V lost 1 base, J lost 6 bases, and 5 bases stayed unmatched. The CDR3 is 16 amino acids. CDR1 is LGHNA and CDR2 is YSLEER in the germline V gene. CDR3 in DNA: TGCGCCAGCAGCCAAGCGGGACTAGCGGGAGAGCGCGAGCAGTACTTC. Translation: CASSQAGLAGEREQYF.

The table lists this clone with a count of one. The genes are TRBV29-1 and TRBJ2-1, with D uncertain. V was pared by 7 bases and J by 7 bases, with 5 bases between. The germline V gene has CDR1 SQVTM and CDR2 ANQGSEA. CDR3 length: 9 residues. The CDR3 DNA reads TGCAGCGCGCCAAATGAGCAGTTCTTC. Translated: CSAPNEQFF.

The chain couples TRBV6-5 to TRBJ2-7; D gene ambiguous. Trimming took off 2 bases at V and 2 bases at J, with 10 bases between the two ends. There are 14 residues in the CDR3. Germline values: CDR1 MNHEY, CDR2 SVGAGI. In DNA form, the CDR3 reads TGTGCCAGCAGTTACCTGTCAAGTACCTACGAGCAGTACTTC. Amino acid sequence: CASSYLSSTYEQYF.

The chain recombines TRBV28 with TRBJ2-4, with D unresolved. This CDR3 comprises 14 residues. V lost 5 bases, J lost 11 bases, and 19 bases lay in between. The germline V gene encodes CDR1 MDHEN and CDR2 SYDVKM. The CDR3 protein is CASSPLGPTLVQYF. The CDR3 coding sequence is TGTGCCAGCAGTCCACTGGGCCCGACCTTGGTTCAGTACTTC.

The chain carries TRBV28 and TRBJ2-7; no definite D call. V dropped 2 bases and J dropped 3 bases, with 11 bases sitting between them. The CDR3 extends over 14 amino acids. Germline V gene data show CDR1 as MDHEN and CDR2 as SYDVKM. CDR3 coding DNA: TGTGCCAGCAGTTTAACCAGGACCCACTACGAGCAGTACTTC. This encodes CASSLTRTHYEQYF.

For the CDR3, the DNA is TGCGCCAGCAGCCAGGTAGCCTTTAACACCGGGGAGCTGTTTTTT. Translated, it gives CASSQVAFNTGELFF. This chain joins TRBV4-1 and TRBJ2-2; unclear D gene. CDR3 length equals 15 residues. The germline gives CDR1 MGHRA, CDR2 YSYEKL. The ends were cut back, 3 bases at V and 2 bases at J, with 10 bases in the middle.

The chain recombines TRBV7-9 with TRBJ2-7; D is possibly TRBD2 (5 bases). The CDR3 has 14 amino acids. CDR1 is SEHNR, CDR2 FQNEAQ, per germline (reference sequence). With 1 base removed from V and 6 bases from J, the gap between germline ends came to 13 bases. In DNA form, the CDR3 reads TGTGCCAGCAGCTTAGAGATAGCGACGGTCGAGCAGTACTTC. Amino acid sequence: CASSLEIATVEQYF.